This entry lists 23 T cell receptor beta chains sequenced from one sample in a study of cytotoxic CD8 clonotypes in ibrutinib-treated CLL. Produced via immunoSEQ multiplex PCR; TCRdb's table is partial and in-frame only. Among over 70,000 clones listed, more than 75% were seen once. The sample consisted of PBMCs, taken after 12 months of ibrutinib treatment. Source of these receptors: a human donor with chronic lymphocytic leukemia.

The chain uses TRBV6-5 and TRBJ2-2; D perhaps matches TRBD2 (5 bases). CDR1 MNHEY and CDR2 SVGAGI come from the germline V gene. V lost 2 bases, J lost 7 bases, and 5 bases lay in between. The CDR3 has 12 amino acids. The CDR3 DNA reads TGTGCCAGCAGTTACGGACTCGGGGAGCTGTTTTTT. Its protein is CASSYGLGELFF.

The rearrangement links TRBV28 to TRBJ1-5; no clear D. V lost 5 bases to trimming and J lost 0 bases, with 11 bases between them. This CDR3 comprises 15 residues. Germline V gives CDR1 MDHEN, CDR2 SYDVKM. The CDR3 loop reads CASSPPGVSNQPQHF. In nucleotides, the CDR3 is TGTGCCAGCAGTCCCCCGGGCGTTAGCAATCAGCCCCAGCATTTT.

This chain's CDR3 is CAGSGWAGPGELFF. The CDR3 DNA reads as TGTGCCGGGTCGGGATGGGCCGGTCCGGGGGAGCTGTTTTTT. This chain connects TRBV6-6 to TRBJ2-2, with TRBD2 as a possible D gene (5 bases). Trimming stripped 11 bases from V and 8 bases from J, with 21 bases between. Germline V gives CDR1 MNHNY, CDR2 SVGAGI (reference sequence). The CDR3 sequence is 14 residues long.

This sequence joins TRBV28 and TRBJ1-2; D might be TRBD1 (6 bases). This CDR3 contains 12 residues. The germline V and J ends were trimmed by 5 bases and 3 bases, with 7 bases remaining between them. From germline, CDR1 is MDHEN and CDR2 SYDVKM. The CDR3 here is CASSTGYYGYTF. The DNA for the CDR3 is TGTGCCAGCAGTACAGGGTACTATGGCTACACCTTC.

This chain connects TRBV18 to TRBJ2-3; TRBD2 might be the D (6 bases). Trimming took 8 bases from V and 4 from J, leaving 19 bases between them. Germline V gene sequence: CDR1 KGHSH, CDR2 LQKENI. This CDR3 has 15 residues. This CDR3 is CASPPPGDGADTQYF. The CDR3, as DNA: TGTGCCAGCCCCCCACCGGGAGATGGAGCAGATACGCAGTATTTT.

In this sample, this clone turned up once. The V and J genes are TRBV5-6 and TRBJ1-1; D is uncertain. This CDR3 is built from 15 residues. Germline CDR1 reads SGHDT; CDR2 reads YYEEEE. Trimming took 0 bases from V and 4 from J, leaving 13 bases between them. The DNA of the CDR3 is TGTGCCAGCAGCTTGGCCGGGCGGGGAGGCACTGAAGCTTTCTTT. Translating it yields CASSLAGRGGTEAFF.

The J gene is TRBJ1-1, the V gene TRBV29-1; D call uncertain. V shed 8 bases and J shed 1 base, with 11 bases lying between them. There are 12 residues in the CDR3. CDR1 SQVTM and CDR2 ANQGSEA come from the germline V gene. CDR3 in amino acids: CSTTRSNTEAFF. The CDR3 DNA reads TGCAGCACCACAAGGTCGAACACTGAAGCTTTCTTT. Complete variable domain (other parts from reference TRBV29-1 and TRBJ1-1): SAVISQKPSRDICQRGTSLTIQCQVDSQVTMMFWYRQQPGQSLTLIATANQGSEATYESGFVIDKFPISRPNLTFSTLTVSNMSPEDSSIYLCSTTRSNTEAFFGQGTRLTVV.

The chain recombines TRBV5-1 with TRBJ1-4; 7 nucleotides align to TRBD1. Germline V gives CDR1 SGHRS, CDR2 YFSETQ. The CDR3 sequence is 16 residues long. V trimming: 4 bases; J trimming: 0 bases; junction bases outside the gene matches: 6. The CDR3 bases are TGCGCCAGCAGCCATGGGACAGACGCAACTAATGAAAAACTGTTTTTT. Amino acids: CASSHGTDATNEKLFF. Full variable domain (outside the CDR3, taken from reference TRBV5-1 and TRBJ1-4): KAGVTQTPRYLIKTRGQQVTLSCSPISGHRSVSWYQQTPGQGLQFLFEYFSETQRNKGNFPGRFSGRQFSNSRSEMNVSTLELGDSALYLCASSHGTDATNEKLFFGSGTQLSVL.

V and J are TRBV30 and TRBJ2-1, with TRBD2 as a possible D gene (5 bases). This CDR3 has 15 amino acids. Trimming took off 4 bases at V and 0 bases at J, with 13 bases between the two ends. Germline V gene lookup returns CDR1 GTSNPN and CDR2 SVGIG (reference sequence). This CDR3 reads CAWTGAESSYNEQFF. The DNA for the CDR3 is TGTGCCTGGACAGGAGCGGAAAGCTCCTACAATGAGCAGTTCTTC. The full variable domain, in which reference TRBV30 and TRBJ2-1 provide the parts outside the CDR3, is SQTIHQWPATLVQPVGSPLSLECTVEGTSNPNLYWYRQAAGRGLQLLFYSVGIGQISSEVPQNLSASRPQDRQFILSSKKLLLSDSGFYLCAWTGAESSYNEQFFGPGTRLTVL.

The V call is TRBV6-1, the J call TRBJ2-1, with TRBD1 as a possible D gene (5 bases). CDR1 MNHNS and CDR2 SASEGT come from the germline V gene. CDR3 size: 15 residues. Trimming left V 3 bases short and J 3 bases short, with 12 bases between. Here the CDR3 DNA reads TGTGCCAGCAGTGAGATCTGGCAGGGCTACAATGAGCAGTTCTTC. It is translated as CASSEIWQGYNEQFF.

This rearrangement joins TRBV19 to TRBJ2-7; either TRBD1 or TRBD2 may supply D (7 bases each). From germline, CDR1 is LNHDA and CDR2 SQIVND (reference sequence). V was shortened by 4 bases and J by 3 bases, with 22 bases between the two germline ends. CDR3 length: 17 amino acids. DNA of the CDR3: TGTGCCAGTAGTACCGCAGGGAGGGGGCCTACTTACTACGAGCAGTACTTC. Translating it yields CASSTAGRGPTYYEQYF.

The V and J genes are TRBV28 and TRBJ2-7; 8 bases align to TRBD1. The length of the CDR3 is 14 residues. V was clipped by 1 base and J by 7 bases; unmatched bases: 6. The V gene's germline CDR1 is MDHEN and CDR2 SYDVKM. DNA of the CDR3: TGTGCCAGCAGTTTATCCCAGGGGGCGGGTGAGCAGTACTTC. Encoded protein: CASSLSQGAGEQYF.

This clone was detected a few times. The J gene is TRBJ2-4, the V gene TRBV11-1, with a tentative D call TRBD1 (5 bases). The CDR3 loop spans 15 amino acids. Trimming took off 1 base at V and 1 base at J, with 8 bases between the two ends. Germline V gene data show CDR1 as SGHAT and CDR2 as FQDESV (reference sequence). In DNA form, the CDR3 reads TGTGCCAGCAGCTTAGAGGGGTCTGCCAAAAACATTCAGTACTTC. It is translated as CASSLEGSAKNIQYF.

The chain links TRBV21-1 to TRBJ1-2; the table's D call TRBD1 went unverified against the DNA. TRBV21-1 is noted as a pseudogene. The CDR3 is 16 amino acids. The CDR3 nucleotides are TGTGCCAGCAGCAAAGGTCCGGACAGGGAATCCTATGGCTACACCTTC. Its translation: CASSKGPDRESYGYTF.

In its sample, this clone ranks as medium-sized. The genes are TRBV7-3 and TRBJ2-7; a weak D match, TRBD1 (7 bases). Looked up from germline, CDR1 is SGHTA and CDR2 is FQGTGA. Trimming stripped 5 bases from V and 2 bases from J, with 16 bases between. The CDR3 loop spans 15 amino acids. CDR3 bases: TGTGCCAGCAGCCCCCAGGGGGGCCAAACCTACGAGCAGTACTTC. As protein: CASSPQGGQTYEQYF.

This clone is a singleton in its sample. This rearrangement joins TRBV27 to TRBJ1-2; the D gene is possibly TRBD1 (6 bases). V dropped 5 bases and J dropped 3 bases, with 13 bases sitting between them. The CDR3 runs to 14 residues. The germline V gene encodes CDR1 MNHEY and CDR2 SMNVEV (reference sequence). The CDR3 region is CASSPGHPDYGYTF. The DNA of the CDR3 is TGTGCCAGCAGTCCGGGACACCCGGACTATGGCTACACCTTC.

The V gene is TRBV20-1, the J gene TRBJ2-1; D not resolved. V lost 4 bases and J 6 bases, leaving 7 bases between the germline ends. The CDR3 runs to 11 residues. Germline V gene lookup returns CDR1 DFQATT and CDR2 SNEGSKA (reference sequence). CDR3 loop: CSATDTNEQFF. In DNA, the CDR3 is TGCAGTGCTACCGACACCAATGAGCAGTTCTTC.

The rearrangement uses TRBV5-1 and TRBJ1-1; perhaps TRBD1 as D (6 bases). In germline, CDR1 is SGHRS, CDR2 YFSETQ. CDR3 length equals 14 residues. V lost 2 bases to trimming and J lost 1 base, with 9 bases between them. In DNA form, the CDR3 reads TGCGCCAGCAGCTTCTCACAGGGGAACACTGAAGCTTTCTTT. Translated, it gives CASSFSQGNTEAFF.

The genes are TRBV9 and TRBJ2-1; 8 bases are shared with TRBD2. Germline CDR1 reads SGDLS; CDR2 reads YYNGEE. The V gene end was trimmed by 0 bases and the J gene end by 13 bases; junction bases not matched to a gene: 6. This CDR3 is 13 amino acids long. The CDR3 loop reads CASSVDLAGTQFF. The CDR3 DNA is TGTGCCAGCAGCGTAGATCTAGCGGGTACCCAGTTCTTC.

As DNA, the CDR3 is TGTGCCAGCAGCCAAGGGTCACCTACACCCCTCCACTTT. Protein: CASSQGSPTPLHF. The chain has TRBV4-2 and TRBJ1-6; D remains unclear. CDR1 and CDR2 from the germline V gene are LGHNA and YNFKEQ. Deletions cut 1 base from V and 11 bases from J, with 9 bases between. The length of the CDR3 is 13 residues.

In DNA, the CDR3 is TGTGCCAGCAGTGAGACAGGCTTCAATCAGCCCCAGCATTTT. This sequence encodes CASSETGFNQPQHF. The chain employs TRBV6-1 and TRBJ1-5; D perhaps matches TRBD1 (6 bases). This CDR3 is 14 amino acids long. The germline gives CDR1 MNHNS, CDR2 SASEGT. V shed 3 bases and J shed 3 bases, with 9 bases lying between them.

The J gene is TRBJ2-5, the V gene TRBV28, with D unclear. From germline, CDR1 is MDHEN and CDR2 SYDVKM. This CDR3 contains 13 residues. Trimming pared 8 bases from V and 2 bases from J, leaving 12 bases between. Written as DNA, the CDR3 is TGTGCCAGCCTGGACGGAACACAAGAGACCCAGTACTTC. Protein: CASLDGTQETQYF.

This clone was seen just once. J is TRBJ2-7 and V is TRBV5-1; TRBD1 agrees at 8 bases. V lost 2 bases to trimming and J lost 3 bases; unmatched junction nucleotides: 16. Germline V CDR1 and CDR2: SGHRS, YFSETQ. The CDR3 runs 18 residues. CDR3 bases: TGCGCCAGCAGCTTTTCTTCGTCAGGAGGACAGGGCTTCTACGAGCAGTACTTC. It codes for CASSFSSSGGQGFYEQYF.